Listed here are 21 T cell receptor beta chains from one sample, sequenced in a study of blood T cell repertoires in COVID-19 (TCRdb year 2020). The library was obtained by the immunoSEQ multiplex PCR assay. In its TCRdb copy, this immuneACCESS table keeps in-frame sequences only and misses some clones. Where compared with another copy, unresolved V genes explain less than half of these, and the others have no known cause. This sample has fewer than 50,000 clones in its table, and more than 70% of those were observed once. Less than 55% of the sample is taken by the ten largest. Sequenced material: peripheral blood. The origin of the receptors is an elderly woman with active or convalescent COVID-19.

This chain connects TRBV10-1 to TRBJ2-3; 9 bases agree with TRBD2. Trimming removed 0 bases from V and 4 bases from J; junction bases left unmatched: 14. The CDR3 is 19 residues long. Germline V lookup: CDR1 WNHNN, CDR2 SYGVQD (reference sequence). The CDR3 DNA sequence: TGCGCCAGCAGTGAGTCGAGTAGTGGGCTAGCGGGACCCCCAGATACGCAGTATTTT. Translating it yields CASSESSSGLAGPPDTQYF.

The chain recombines TRBV7-4 with TRBJ2-7, with D maybe TRBD2 (5 bases). Trimming pared 7 bases from V and 2 bases from J, leaving 21 bases between. This CDR3 region has 16 residues. From germline, CDR1 is SGHVT and CDR2 SQSDAQ. In DNA form, the CDR3 reads TGTGCCAGCAATTCCCCCGTCCGGGGAGATGCCTACGAGCAGTACTTC. The encoded protein is CASNSPVRGDAYEQYF.

The chain carries TRBV5-8 and TRBJ2-3; 12 positions agree with TRBD2. Germline-derived CDR1 and CDR2 are SGHTS and YDEGEE. CDR3 length: 15 residues. J was trimmed by 3 bases and V by 5 bases; bases with no gene match: 4. CDR3 bases: TGTGCCAGCAGGCTAGCGGGAGGGTCGACAGATACGCAGTATTTT. The encoded protein is CASRLAGGSTDTQYF.

This clone was seen a few times. The chain couples TRBV6-6 to TRBJ2-5; possible D gene TRBD1, 6 bases. The germline gives CDR1 MNHNY, CDR2 SVGAGI (reference sequence). The CDR3 consists of 14 residues. V was pared by 5 bases and J by 4 bases, with 14 bases between. The DNA for the CDR3 is TGTGCCAGCAGTCCCCAGGGGCCCCCAGAGACCCAGTACTTC. It is translated as CASSPQGPPETQYF.

This chain uses TRBV19 with TRBJ2-7, with 11 nucleotides matching TRBD2. J was trimmed by 3 bases and V by 6 bases; bases with no gene match: 7. Germline V gene lookup returns CDR1 LNHDA and CDR2 SQIVND (reference sequence). This CDR3 region has 15 residues. CDR3 nucleotide sequence: TGTGCCAGTAGGCAAACCGGGACTAGCGGCTACGAGCAGTACTTC. Translation: CASRQTGTSGYEQYF.

V gene TRBV6-1 combines with J gene TRBJ1-1, with TRBD1 identical over 10 bases. V was clipped by 6 bases and J by 2 bases; unmatched bases: 6. There are 15 residues in the CDR3. Germline V gene sequence: CDR1 MNHNS, CDR2 SASEGT. CDR3 bases: TGTGCCAGCAGCGACAGGGGGCAACCAAACACTGAAGCTTTCTTT. Its translation is CASSDRGQPNTEAFF.

The chain combines TRBV19 with TRBJ2-1; D perhaps matches TRBD1 (6 bases). Germline CDR1 is LNHDA and CDR2 is SQIVND (reference sequence). The CDR3 is 14 residues long. Trimming left V 2 bases short and J 7 bases short, with 12 bases between. The CDR3 sequence is CASSIRQGSNEQFF. The CDR3 DNA reads TGTGCCAGTAGTATACGGCAGGGGTCGAATGAGCAGTTCTTC.

The rearrangement links TRBV24-1 to TRBJ2-7; 9 bases align to TRBD2. The CDR3 is 19 residues long. With V trimmed by 0 bases and J by 9 bases, 20 bases remained unmatched. Germline CDR1 is KGHDR and CDR2 is SFDVKD. CDR3 amino acids: CATSDLLLGAASGDFGQYF. The CDR3 DNA follows: TGTGCCACCAGTGATTTGCTTCTGGGAGCGGCTAGCGGGGACTTCGGGCAGTACTTC.

This chain connects TRBV19 to TRBJ2-5; weak D call: TRBD2 (6 bases). The V gene's germline CDR1 is LNHDA and CDR2 SQIVND (reference sequence). CDR3 length: 15 amino acids. V shed 6 bases and J shed 5 bases, with 19 bases lying between them. The CDR3 region is CASSSTGTRGETQYF. The CDR3 DNA is TGTGCCAGTAGCTCTACGGGAACCCGGGGGGAGACCCAGTACTTC.

The gene calls are TRBV5-1 and TRBJ1-1; 7 bases are a match to TRBD1. V lost 5 bases to trimming and J lost 0 bases; unmatched junction nucleotides: 7. Germline V lookup: CDR1 SGHRS, CDR2 YFSETQ. The length of the CDR3 is 15 residues. The CDR3 DNA reads as TGCGCCAGCAGGCCGACAGGGAGCATGAACACTGAAGCTTTCTTT. Translating it yields CASRPTGSMNTEAFF.

The rearrangement uses TRBV4-2 and TRBJ1-3, with D possibly matching TRBD1 (5 bases). The CDR3 spans 15 residues. Germline lookup yields CDR1 LGHNA and CDR2 YNFKEQ. V lost 1 base and J lost 3, with 10 bases in between. In nucleotides, the CDR3 is TGTGCCAGCAGCCAAGTTACAGGCTATGGAAACACCATATATTTT. Protein: CASSQVTGYGNTIYF.

V is TRBV27 and J is TRBJ1-2; D remains ambiguous. The CDR3 is 15 amino acids. V was trimmed by 0 bases and J by 0 bases, leaving 8 bases between them. In germline, CDR1 is MNHEY, CDR2 SMNVEV (reference sequence). The CDR3 here is CASSLSAEANYGYTF. CDR3 coding DNA: TGTGCCAGCAGTTTATCCGCAGAGGCTAACTATGGCTACACCTTC.

The rearrangement links TRBV7-2 to TRBJ2-1; 13 nucleotides line up with TRBD2. The V gene end was trimmed by 5 bases and the J gene end by 0 bases; junction bases not matched to a gene: 7. Germline assignment: CDR1 SGHTA and CDR2 FQGNSA. The CDR3 has 18 residues. This CDR3 is CASSRTSGRPRSYNEQFF. CDR3 bases: TGTGCCAGCAGCAGGACTAGCGGGAGACCCCGCTCCTACAATGAGCAGTTCTTC. The complete variable domain, with remaining parts taken from reference TRBV7-2 and TRBJ2-1, reads GAGVSQSPSNKVTEKGKDVELRCDPISGHTALYWYRQSLGQGLEFLIYFQGNSAPDKSGLPSDRFSAERTGGSVSTLTIQRTQQEDSAVYLCASSRTSGRPRSYNEQFFGPGTRLTVL.

This clone turned up a few times. The rearrangement joins TRBV4-2 to TRBJ2-3; D is ambiguous. CDR1 LGHNA and CDR2 YNFKEQ come from the germline V gene. CDR3 size: 13 residues. Trimming removed 0 bases from V and 3 bases from J, with 4 bases in between. CDR3 in amino acids: CASSQESTDTQYF. CDR3 coding DNA: TGTGCCAGCAGCCAAGAGTCGACAGATACGCAGTATTTT.

V is TRBV7-8 and J is TRBJ2-6; perhaps TRBD1 as D (5 bases). Trimming stripped 1 base from V and 2 bases from J, with 15 bases between. Germline-derived CDR1 and CDR2 are SGHVS and FQNEAQ. The CDR3 totals 18 residues. CDR3 protein: CASSLGDLGVPGANVLTF. The CDR3 bases are TGTGCCAGCAGCTTAGGAGATTTAGGGGTCCCTGGGGCCAACGTCCTGACTTTC.

This chain connects TRBV28 to TRBJ1-2; maybe TRBD1 (5 bases). The V end was cut by 4 bases, the J end by 4 bases, with 13 bases between. CDR3 length: 14 amino acids. Germline V gene lookup returns CDR1 MDHEN and CDR2 SYDVKM. The CDR3 is CASSWGRGIYGYTF. The CDR3 DNA follows: TGTGCCAGCAGTTGGGGTAGGGGCATCTATGGCTACACCTTC.

The chain employs TRBV30 and TRBJ1-6, with 7 bases that match TRBD1. CDR1 and CDR2 (germline): GTSNPN, SVGIG (reference sequence). Trimming took 3 bases from V and 10 from J; bases not matched to a gene: 15. This CDR3 is 16 amino acids long. CDR3 in amino acids: CAWRGRATGLLSPLHF. CDR3 nucleotide sequence: TGTGCCTGGAGGGGCCGCGCGACAGGGTTGCTGTCACCCCTCCACTTT.

This chain links TRBV5-1 with TRBJ2-3; 12 bases align to TRBD2. CDR1 SGHRS and CDR2 YFSETQ come from the germline V gene. The length of the CDR3 is 16 residues. The V and J ends lost 4 bases and 2 bases, in that order; junction bases with no gene match: 5. The CDR3 coding sequence is TGCGCCAGCAGCACCGGGACTAGCGGGCCCACAGATACGCAGTATTTT. Its protein product is CASSTGTSGPTDTQYF. Full variable domain (outside the CDR3, taken from reference TRBV5-1 and TRBJ2-3): KAGVTQTPRYLIKTRGQQVTLSCSPISGHRSVSWYQQTPGQGLQFLFEYFSETQRNKGNFPGRFSGRQFSNSRSEMNVSTLELGDSALYLCASSTGTSGPTDTQYFGPGTRLTVL.

CDR3 residues: CASSNTGTSGRETQYF. CDR3 DNA: TGTGCCAGCAGCAACACGGGGACTAGCGGGAGAGAGACCCAGTACTTC. The genes are TRBV11-2 and TRBJ2-5, with 14 bases matching TRBD2. V shed 5 bases and J 4 bases; nucleotides not matched to a gene: 6. The CDR3 spans 16 residues. From germline, CDR1 is SGHAT and CDR2 FQNNGV. Looking up the rest from reference TRBV11-2 and TRBJ2-5 gives the full variable domain: EAGVAQSPRYKIIEKRQSVAFWCNPISGHATLYWYQQILGQGPKLLIQFQNNGVVDDSQLPKDRFSAERLKGVDSTLKIQPAKLEDSAVYLCASSNTGTSGRETQYFGPGTRLLVL.

This clone was counted a few times. The J gene is TRBJ1-4, the V gene TRBV28; 9 bases match TRBD1. The germline V gene has CDR1 MDHEN and CDR2 SYDVKM. Germline trimming cut 6 bases from V and 8 bases from J; bases unmatched to any gene: 10. This CDR3 has 15 amino acids. This CDR3 is CASSRQGGSGEKLFF. The CDR3, as DNA: TGTGCCAGCAGCCGACAGGGGGGGTCGGGAGAAAAACTGTTTTTT.

The chain uses TRBV9 and TRBJ2-7; TRBD1 agrees at 7 bases. The CDR3 is 15 residues long. The V gene end was trimmed by 4 bases and the J gene end by 4 bases; junction bases not matched to a gene: 11. CDR1 is SGDLS and CDR2 is YYNGEE in the germline V gene. The DNA for the CDR3 is TGTGCCAGCAGCTTATCCGGGACAGCTCCGTACGAGCAGTACTTC. This sequence encodes CASSLSGTAPYEQYF.